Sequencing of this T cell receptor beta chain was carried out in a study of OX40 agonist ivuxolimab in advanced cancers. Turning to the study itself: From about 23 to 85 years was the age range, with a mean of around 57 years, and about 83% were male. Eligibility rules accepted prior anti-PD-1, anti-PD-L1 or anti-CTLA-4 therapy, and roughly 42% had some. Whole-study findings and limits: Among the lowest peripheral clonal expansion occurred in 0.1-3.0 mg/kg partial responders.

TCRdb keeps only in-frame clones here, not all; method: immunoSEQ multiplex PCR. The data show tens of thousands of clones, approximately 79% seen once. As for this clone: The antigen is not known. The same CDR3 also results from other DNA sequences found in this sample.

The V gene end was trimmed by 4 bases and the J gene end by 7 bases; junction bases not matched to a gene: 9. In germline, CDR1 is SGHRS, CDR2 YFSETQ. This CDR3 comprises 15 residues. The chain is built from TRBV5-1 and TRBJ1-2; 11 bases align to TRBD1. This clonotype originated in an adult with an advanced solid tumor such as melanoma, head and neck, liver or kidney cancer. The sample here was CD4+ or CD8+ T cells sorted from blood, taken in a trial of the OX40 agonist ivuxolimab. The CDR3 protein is CASSLSGQGASGYTF. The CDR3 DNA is TGCGCCAGCAGCCTCTCCGGACAGGGGGCTTCTGGCTACACCTTC. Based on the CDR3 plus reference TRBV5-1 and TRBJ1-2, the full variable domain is KAGVTQTPRYLIKTRGQQVTLSCSPISGHRSVSWYQQTPGQGLQFLFEYFSETQRNKGNFPGRFSGRQFSNSRSEMNVSTLELGDSALYLCASSLSGQGASGYTFGSGTRLTVV.